This T cell receptor (beta chain) was sequenced for a study of T cell changes during pregnancy in multiple sclerosis. Looked up from germline, CDR1 is MGHRA and CDR2 is YSYEKL. The junction had 12 bases not matched to a gene; V was cut back by 1 base and J by 2 bases. CDR3 length: 18 amino acids. Clones were sequenced by immunoSEQ multiplex PCR, and TCRdb holds only the in-frame ones, with some missing. Of about 46,000 clones listed, 90% to 95% were seen once; the top ten hold less than 5%. The V and J genes are TRBV4-1 and TRBJ2-7; 9 bases fit TRBD2. The TCR comes from a female donor with multiple sclerosis, enrolled in a pregnancy study. The sequencing here drew on CD8+ T cells from peripheral blood mononuclear cells, taken in the first trimester of pregnancy. The CDR3 protein is CASSQVGVAGGGPYEQYF. For the CDR3, the DNA is TGCGCCAGCAGCCAAGTCGGAGTGGCGGGAGGGGGTCCCTACGAGCAGTACTTC.